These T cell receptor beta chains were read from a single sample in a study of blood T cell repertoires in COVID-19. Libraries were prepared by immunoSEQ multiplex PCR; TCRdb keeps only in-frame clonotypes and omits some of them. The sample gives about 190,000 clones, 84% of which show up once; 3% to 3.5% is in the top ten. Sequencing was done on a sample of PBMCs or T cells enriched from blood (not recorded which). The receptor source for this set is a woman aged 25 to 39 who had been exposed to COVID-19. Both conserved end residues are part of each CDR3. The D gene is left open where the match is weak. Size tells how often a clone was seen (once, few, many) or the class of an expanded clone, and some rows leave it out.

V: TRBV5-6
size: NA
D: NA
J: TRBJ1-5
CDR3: CASSFSQGILNQPQHF
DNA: TGTGCCAGCAGTTTTTCTCAGGGCATACTCAATCAACCCCAGCATTTT

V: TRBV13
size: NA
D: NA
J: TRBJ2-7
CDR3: CASSPGTLNSYEQYF
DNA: TGTGCCAGCAGCCCCGGGACACTCAACTCCTACGAGCAGTACTTC

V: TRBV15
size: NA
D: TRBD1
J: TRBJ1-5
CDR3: CATSDLGQGESQPQHF
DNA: TGTGCCACCAGTGATCTCGGACAGGGAGAAAGTCAGCCCCAGCATTTT

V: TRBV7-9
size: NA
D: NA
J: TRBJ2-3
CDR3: CASSQTPADTQYF
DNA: TGTGCCAGCAGCCAGACGCCAGCGGATACGCAGTATTTT

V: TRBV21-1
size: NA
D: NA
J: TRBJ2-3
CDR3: CASSKPKTSGGDADTQYF
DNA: TGTGCCAGCAGCAAACCGAAGACTAGCGGGGGAGACGCAGATACGCAGTATTTT

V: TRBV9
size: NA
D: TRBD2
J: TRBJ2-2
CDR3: CASSDPLAGGKNTGELFF
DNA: TGTGCCAGCAGCGACCCCCTGGCGGGGGGAAAGAACACCGGGGAGCTGTTTTTT

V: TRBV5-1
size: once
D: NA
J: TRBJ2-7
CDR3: CASSPDLGQQYF
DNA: TGCGCCAGCAGCCCGGACCTGGGGCAGCAGTACTTC

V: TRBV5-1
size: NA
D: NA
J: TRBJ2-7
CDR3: CASSPPSEVYEQYF
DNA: TGCGCCAGCAGCCCTCCAAGCGAGGTCTACGAGCAGTACTTC

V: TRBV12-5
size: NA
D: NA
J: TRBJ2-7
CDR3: CASGDTYEQYF
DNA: TGTGCTAGTGGCGATACTTACGAGCAGTACTTC

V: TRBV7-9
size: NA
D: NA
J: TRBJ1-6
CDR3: CASSPPPNSPLHF
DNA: TGTGCCAGCAGCCCACCGCCTAACTCACCCCTCCACTTT

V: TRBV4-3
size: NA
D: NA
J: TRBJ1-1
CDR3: CASSQVTGMNTEAFF
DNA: TGCGCCAGCAGCCAAGTAACAGGGATGAACACTGAAGCTTTCTTT

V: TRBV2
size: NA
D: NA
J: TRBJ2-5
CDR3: CASSEYGQETQYF
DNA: TGTGCCAGCAGTGAGTACGGCCAAGAGACCCAGTACTTC

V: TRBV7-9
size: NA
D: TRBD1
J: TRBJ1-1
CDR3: CASSSGTGTFMNTEAFF
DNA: TGTGCCAGCAGCTCGGGGACAGGGACTTTTATGAACACTGAAGCTTTCTTT

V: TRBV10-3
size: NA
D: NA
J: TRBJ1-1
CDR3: CAITTAEGTEAFF
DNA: TGTGCCATCACTACGGCGGAGGGAACTGAAGCTTTCTTT

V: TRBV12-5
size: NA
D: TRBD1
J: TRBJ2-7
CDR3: CASGLGGTGVYEQYF
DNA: TGTGCTAGTGGTTTGGGCGGGACAGGGGTCTACGAGCAGTACTTC

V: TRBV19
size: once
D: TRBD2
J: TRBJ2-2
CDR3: CASSIGQGLGRVGELFF
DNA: TGTGCCAGTAGTATTGGACAAGGACTAGGCCGGGTCGGGGAGCTGTTTTTT

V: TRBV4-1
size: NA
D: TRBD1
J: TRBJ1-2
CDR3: CASSQTRDSDYGYTF
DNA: TGCGCCAGCAGCCAGACCAGGGACAGCGACTATGGCTACACCTTC

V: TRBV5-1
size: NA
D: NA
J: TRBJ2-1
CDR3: CASSLRGGLFF
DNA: TGCGCCAGCAGCTTGAGGGGGGGACTGTTCTTC

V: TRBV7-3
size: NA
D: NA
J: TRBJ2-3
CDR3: CASSLGADTQYF
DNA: TGTGCCAGCAGCTTAGGAGCAGATACGCAGTATTTT

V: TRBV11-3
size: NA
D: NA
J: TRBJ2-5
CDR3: CASSPRGGAGETQYF
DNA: TGTGCCAGCAGCCCCCGTGGAGGGGCGGGTGAGACCCAGTACTTC

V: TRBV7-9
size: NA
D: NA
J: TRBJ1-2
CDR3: CASSLLDSGTPYGYTF
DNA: TGTGCCAGCAGCTTATTGGATTCCGGGACTCCATATGGCTACACCTTC

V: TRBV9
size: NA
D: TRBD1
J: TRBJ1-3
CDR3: CASSIQDRVSGNTIYF
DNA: TGTGCCAGCAGCATACAGGACAGGGTCTCTGGAAACACCATATATTTT

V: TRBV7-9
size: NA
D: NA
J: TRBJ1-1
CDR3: CASSLVEGPTEAFF
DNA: TGTGCCAGCAGCTTAGTGGAGGGGCCCACTGAAGCTTTCTTT

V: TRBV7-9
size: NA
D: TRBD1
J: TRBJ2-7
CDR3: CASSPTGGFYYEQYF
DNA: TGTGCCAGCAGCCCGACAGGGGGGTTTTACTACGAGCAGTACTTC

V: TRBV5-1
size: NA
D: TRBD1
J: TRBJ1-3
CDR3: CASSLGTGDSGNTIYF
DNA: TGCGCCAGCAGCTTGGGGACAGGAGACTCTGGAAACACCATATATTTT

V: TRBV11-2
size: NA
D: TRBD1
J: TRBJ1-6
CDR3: CASSLGTGGEVFSSPLHF
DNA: TGTGCCAGCAGCTTAGGGACAGGGGGCGAAGTTTTTAGTTCACCCCTCCACTTT

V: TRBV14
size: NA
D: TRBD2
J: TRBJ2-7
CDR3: CASSRLAGSSYEQYF
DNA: TGTGCCAGCAGCCGACTAGCGGGGAGCTCCTACGAGCAGTACTTC

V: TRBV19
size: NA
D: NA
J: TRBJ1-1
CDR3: CASSIVGKNTEAFF
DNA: TGTGCCAGTAGTATTGTCGGGAAGAACACTGAAGCTTTCTTT

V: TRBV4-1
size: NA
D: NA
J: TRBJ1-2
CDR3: CASSQRIEANYGYTF
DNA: TGCGCCAGCAGCCAACGCATAGAAGCTAACTATGGCTACACCTTC

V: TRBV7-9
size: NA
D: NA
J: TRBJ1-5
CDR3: CASSLPGGDQPQHF
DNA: TGTGCCAGCAGCTTGCCAGGAGGGGATCAGCCCCAGCATTTT

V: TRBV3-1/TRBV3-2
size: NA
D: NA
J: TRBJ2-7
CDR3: CASSQVFDRTGPHEQYF
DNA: TGTGCCAGCAGCCAAGTTTTTGACAGAACCGGGCCCCACGAGCAGTACTTC

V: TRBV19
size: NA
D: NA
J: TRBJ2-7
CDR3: CASSSQGSSYEQYF
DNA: TGTGCCAGTAGCAGTCAGGGGAGCTCCTACGAGCAGTACTTC

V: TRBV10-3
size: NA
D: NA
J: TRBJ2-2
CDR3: CAISQGNTGELFF
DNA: TGTGCCATCAGCCAGGGTAACACCGGGGAGCTGTTTTTT

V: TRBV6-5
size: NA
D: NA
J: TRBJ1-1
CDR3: CASSYGQATEAFF
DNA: TGTGCCAGCAGTTACGGGCAGGCCACTGAAGCTTTCTTT

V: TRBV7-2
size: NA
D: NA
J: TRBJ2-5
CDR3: CASSLAGQGGGQYF
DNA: TGTGCCAGCAGCCTAGCGGGACAGGGAGGGGGCCAGTACTTC

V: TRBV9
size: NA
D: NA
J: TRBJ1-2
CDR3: CASSPRTAYGYTF
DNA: TGTGCCAGCAGCCCCCGGACTGCCTATGGCTACACCTTC

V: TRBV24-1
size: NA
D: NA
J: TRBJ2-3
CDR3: CATQQGTVDTQYF
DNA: TGTGCCACCCAACAGGGAACGGTAGATACGCAGTATTTT

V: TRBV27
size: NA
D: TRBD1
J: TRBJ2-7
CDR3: CASSPGQGGFYEQYF
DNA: TGTGCCAGCAGCCCCGGACAGGGCGGATTCTACGAGCAGTACTTC

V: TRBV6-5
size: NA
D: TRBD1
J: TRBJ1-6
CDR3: CASSYRGGHSPLHF
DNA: TGTGCCAGCAGTTACCGAGGGGGCCATTCACCCCTCCACTTT

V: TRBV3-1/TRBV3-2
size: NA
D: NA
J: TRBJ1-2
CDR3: CASSQVGGSYGYTF
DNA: TGTGCCAGCAGCCAAGTAGGGGGATCTTATGGCTACACCTTC

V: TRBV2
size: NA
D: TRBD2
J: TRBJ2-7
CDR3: CASSVRGRGYYEQYF
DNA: TGTGCCAGCAGTGTCAGAGGGAGGGGCTACTACGAGCAGTACTTC

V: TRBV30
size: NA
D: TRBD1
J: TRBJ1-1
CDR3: CGIRTGDDTEAFF
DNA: TGTGGGATACGAACAGGGGACGACACTGAAGCTTTCTTT

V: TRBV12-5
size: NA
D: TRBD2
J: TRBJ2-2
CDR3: CASGLGLADTGELFF
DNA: TGTGCTAGTGGTTTGGGACTAGCGGACACCGGGGAGCTGTTTTTT